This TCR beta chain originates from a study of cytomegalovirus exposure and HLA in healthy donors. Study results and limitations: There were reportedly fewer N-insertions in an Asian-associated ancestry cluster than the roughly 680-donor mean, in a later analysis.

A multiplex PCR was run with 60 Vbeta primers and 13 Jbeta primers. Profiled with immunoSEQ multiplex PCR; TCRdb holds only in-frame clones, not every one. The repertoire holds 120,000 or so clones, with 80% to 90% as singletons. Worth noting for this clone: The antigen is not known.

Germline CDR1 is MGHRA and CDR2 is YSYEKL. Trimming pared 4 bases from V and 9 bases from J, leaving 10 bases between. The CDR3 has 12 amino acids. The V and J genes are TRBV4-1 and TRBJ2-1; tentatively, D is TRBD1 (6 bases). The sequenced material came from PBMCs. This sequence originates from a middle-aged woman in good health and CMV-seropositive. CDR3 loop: CASSPLGGEQFF. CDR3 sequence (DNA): TGCGCCAGCAGCCCACTAGGGGGTGAGCAGTTCTTC.